These 15 T cell receptor beta chains were all obtained from the same sample, sequenced in a study of blood T cell repertoires in COVID-19. Here immunoSEQ multiplex PCR was the method, and the copy in TCRdb shows in-frame clones only, minus some. The sample includes 280,000 or so clones, around nine tenths seen only once; the top ten take 2.5% to 3.5%. The material sequenced was PBMCs or T cells enriched from blood (not recorded which). The receptors originated from a woman in her forties or fifties who had been exposed to COVID-19.

V usage is TRBV29-1 and J usage is TRBJ1-2; 7 positions match TRBD1. The CDR3 extends over 11 amino acids. Germline trimming cut 5 bases from V and 7 bases from J; bases unmatched to any gene: 4. Per the germline V gene, CDR1 is SQVTM and CDR2 is ANQGSEA. The DNA of the CDR3 is TGCAGCGTTAGGACAGGCATTGGCTACACCTTC. This encodes CSVRTGIGYTF.

CDR3 residues: CASRRGSGEQYF. Here the CDR3 DNA reads TGTGCCAGCAGGAGAGGGTCGGGTGAGCAGTACTTC. The chain has TRBV2 and TRBJ2-7; D is perhaps TRBD2 (5 bases). V was shortened by 6 bases and J by 7 bases, with 13 bases between the two germline ends. The CDR3 is made up of 12 amino acids. Germline-derived CDR1 and CDR2 are SNHLY and FYNNEI. Filled out from reference TRBV2 and TRBJ2-7, the complete variable domain reads EPEVTQTPSHQVTQMGQEVILRCVPISNHLYFYWYRQILGQKVEFLVSFYNNEISEKSEIFDDQFSVERPDGSNFTLKIRSTKLEDSAMYFCASRRGSGEQYFGPGTRLTVT.

The gene calls are TRBV9 and TRBJ1-5; the D gene is possibly TRBD1 (5 bases). The germline V gene encodes CDR1 SGDLS and CDR2 YYNGEE. The CDR3 covers 14 residues. V was shortened by 1 base and J by 5 bases, with 10 bases between the two germline ends. The CDR3 here is CASSVSDTYQPQHF. The CDR3 nucleotides read TGTGCCAGCAGCGTATCGGACACGTATCAGCCCCAGCATTTT.

The chain recombines TRBV11-2 with TRBJ1-4; D ambiguous. The V gene lost 2 bases and the J gene lost 0 bases, with 13 bases spanning the gap. The germline gives CDR1 SGHAT, CDR2 FQNNGV. The CDR3 runs 17 residues. The CDR3 sequence is CASSLFLASATNEKLFF. CDR3 DNA: TGTGCCAGCAGCTTATTTCTGGCTTCAGCAACTAATGAAAAACTGTTTTTT.

This clone was counted once. V gene TRBV28 combines with J gene TRBJ1-5; 10 bases agree with TRBD1. This CDR3 region has 17 residues. Germline CDR1 is MDHEN and CDR2 is SYDVKM. Losses at the gene ends were 7 bases for V and 2 bases for J; bases not matched to a gene: 11. CDR3 in amino acids: CASNSQGGTGGNQPQHF. DNA of the CDR3: TGTGCCAGCAATAGCCAGGGGGGGACAGGGGGCAATCAGCCCCAGCATTTT.

V usage is TRBV7-2 and J usage is TRBJ2-3; TRBD2 might be the D (6 bases). With 3 bases removed from V and 6 bases from J, the gap between germline ends came to 10 bases. The germline V gene encodes CDR1 SGHTA and CDR2 FQGNSA. The CDR3 has 13 residues. The CDR3 spells CASSLGGEDTQYF. CDR3 nucleotide sequence: TGTGCCAGCAGCTTGGGGGGTGAGGATACGCAGTATTTT.

The V gene is TRBV19, the J gene TRBJ1-1, with 9 nucleotides matching TRBD1. V lost 6 bases to trimming and J lost 1 base; unmatched junction nucleotides: 3. There are 14 residues in the CDR3. Germline CDR1 LNHDA, CDR2 SQIVND (reference sequence). The CDR3, as DNA: TGTGCCAGTAGGGGGGGACAGGGGAACACTGAAGCTTTCTTT. Its translation is CASRGGQGNTEAFF. Complete variable domain (other parts from reference TRBV19 and TRBJ1-1): DGGITQSPKYLFRKEGQNVTLSCEQNLNHDAMYWYRQDPGQGLRLIYYSQIVNDFQKGDIAEGYSVSREKKESFPLTVTSAQKNPTAFYLCASRGGQGNTEAFFGQGTRLTVV.

The genes are TRBV4-1 and TRBJ2-2, with a possible D match to TRBD2 (7 bases). Germline CDR1 is MGHRA and CDR2 is YSYEKL. There are 19 residues in the CDR3. Trimming left V 3 bases short and J 5 bases short, with 25 bases between. As DNA, the CDR3 is TGCGCCAGCAGCCACCCCCCCAGGGGAGGGGAAGGCGAAACCGGGGAGCTGTTTTTT. It is translated as CASSHPPRGGEGETGELFF.

The gene calls are TRBV19 and TRBJ2-2; the match to TRBD2 covers 8 bases. This CDR3 region has 17 residues. Germline-derived CDR1 and CDR2 are LNHDA and SQIVND (reference sequence). J was trimmed by 5 bases and V by 5 bases; bases with no gene match: 13. CDR3 amino acids: CASSPRNGGAKTGELFF. The DNA of the CDR3 is TGTGCCAGTAGTCCCCGTAACGGGGGGGCAAAAACCGGGGAGCTGTTTTTT.

This clone was recorded once. The rearrangement links TRBV7-9 to TRBJ2-3; TRBD2 matches 9 bases. CDR3 length: 17 amino acids. CDR1 is SEHNR, CDR2 FQNEAQ, per germline (reference sequence). V gave up 8 bases and J gave up 0 bases; unmatched junction bases: 12. The CDR3 spells CASFRDSGGPSTDTQYF. The CDR3 region has the DNA TGTGCCAGCTTTCGCGATAGCGGGGGCCCTAGCACAGATACGCAGTATTTT.

The V call is TRBV7-9, the J call TRBJ2-2; 10 positions match TRBD1. Trimming took 1 base from V and 6 from J; bases not matched to a gene: 14. This CDR3 is built from 19 residues. Germline V gene data show CDR1 as SEHNR and CDR2 as FQNEAQ (reference sequence). CDR3 in amino acids: CASSLEGPTGGAIAGELFF. CDR3 nucleotide sequence: TGTGCCAGCAGCTTAGAGGGACCGACAGGGGGCGCGATCGCCGGGGAGCTGTTTTTT.

This sequence joins TRBV4-2 and TRBJ2-2; TRBD1 is a possible D gene (5 bases). Trimming pared 4 bases from V and 7 bases from J, leaving 25 bases between. This CDR3 has 18 amino acids. CDR1 and CDR2 from the germline V gene are LGHNA and YNFKEQ. CDR3 protein: CASSRDSPSHYASGELFF. CDR3 sequence (DNA): TGTGCCAGCAGCCGCGACAGCCCTTCCCACTACGCCAGCGGGGAGCTGTTTTTT.

Only one count was recorded for this clone. The gene calls are TRBV19 and TRBJ2-7; D might be TRBD1 (5 bases). This CDR3 has 14 amino acids. The V end was cut by 0 bases, the J end by 5 bases, with 11 bases between. CDR1 and CDR2 from the germline V gene are LNHDA and SQIVND (reference sequence). As DNA, the CDR3 is TGTGCCAGTAGTATAGATCTTGGGGCTGACGAGCAGTACTTC. Translation: CASSIDLGADEQYF.

In its sample, this clone was seen once. The chain joins TRBV5-1 to TRBJ1-4; TRBD1 might be the D (5 bases). The length of the CDR3 is 15 residues. Germline V gene sequence: CDR1 SGHRS, CDR2 YFSETQ. V gave up 0 bases and J gave up 5 bases, with 11 bases separating them. CDR3 sequence: CASSLEGVSNEKLFF. The CDR3 coding sequence is TGCGCCAGCAGCTTGGAAGGGGTCTCAAATGAAAAACTGTTTTTT.

The chain employs TRBV7-9 and TRBJ2-2; 8 positions agree with TRBD2. This CDR3 is 16 amino acids long. Germline assignment: CDR1 SEHNR and CDR2 FQNEAQ (reference sequence). The trim removed 5 bases at V and 10 bases at J, leaving 15 bases unmatched. CDR3 DNA: TGTGCCAGCAGCCTTACGAGCGGGGGCGGCTATGTGGAGCTGTTTTTT. It specifies CASSLTSGGGYVELFF.